Following are 26 T cell receptor beta chains from one sample sequenced in a study of blood T cell repertoires in COVID-19. Measured with immunoSEQ multiplex PCR; TCRdb has only the in-frame clones, and not every one. The table has roughly 100,000 clones, approximately 84% seen once. Sequenced: peripheral blood. These receptors originate from a woman in her sixties with acute or convalescent COVID-19.

The genes are TRBV28 and TRBJ1-2; the D gene is possibly TRBD1 (6 bases). CDR1 and CDR2 (germline): MDHEN, SYDVKM. CDR3 length equals 14 residues. V lost 6 bases and J lost 2, with 13 bases in between. CDR3 amino acids: CASSRTGLNYGYTF. The CDR3 DNA reads TGTGCCAGCAGCCGTACAGGGCTGAACTATGGCTACACCTTC.

The chain uses TRBV5-1 and TRBJ2-5, with D possibly TRBD1 on 8 matching bases. The V gene's germline CDR1 is SGHRS and CDR2 YFSETQ. The CDR3 is made up of 15 amino acids. Trimming took 5 bases from V and 5 from J, leaving 19 bases between them. The chain's CDR3 is CASSEVQGEGETQYF. The CDR3 DNA sequence: TGCGCCAGCAGTGAAGTACAGGGGGAGGGCGAGACCCAGTACTTC. Variable domain in full (rest from reference TRBV5-1 and TRBJ2-5): KAGVTQTPRYLIKTRGQQVTLSCSPISGHRSVSWYQQTPGQGLQFLFEYFSETQRNKGNFPGRFSGRQFSNSRSEMNVSTLELGDSALYLCASSEVQGEGETQYFGPGTRLLVL.

The chain has TRBV7-6 and TRBJ1-4; D possibly corresponds to TRBD1 (6 bases). There are 15 residues in the CDR3. Looked up from germline, CDR1 is SGHVS and CDR2 is FNYEAQ. Trimming cost V 6 bases and J 3 bases, with 14 bases left between them. CDR3 residues: CASSSPGASNEKLFF. The CDR3 DNA follows: TGTGCCAGCAGTTCCCCAGGGGCTTCTAATGAAAAACTGTTTTTT.

This chain links TRBV2 with TRBJ2-3; 10 bases are a match to TRBD2. CDR3 length: 18 amino acids. The V gene end was trimmed by 6 bases and the J gene end by 8 bases; junction bases not matched to a gene: 20. The germline gives CDR1 SNHLY, CDR2 FYNNEI. The CDR3 protein is CASSPVILAGTLYVTQYF. The CDR3 DNA sequence: TGTGCCAGCAGCCCCGTCATACTAGCGGGAACCCTCTACGTTACGCAGTATTTT.

The gene calls are TRBV19 and TRBJ1-6, with D perhaps matching TRBD1 (6 bases). V gave up 4 bases and J gave up 10 bases, with 14 bases separating them. The CDR3 extends over 14 amino acids. Germline values: CDR1 LNHDA, CDR2 SQIVND (reference sequence). CDR3 sequence reads: CASSTGTYPSPLHF. The CDR3 DNA reads TGTGCCAGTAGTACGGGGACATACCCCTCACCCCTCCACTTT.

This clone has a single count. The rearrangement uses TRBV18 and TRBJ2-1, with D possibly being TRBD2 (6 bases). The CDR3 spans 16 residues. Germline V lookup: CDR1 KGHSH, CDR2 LQKENI. The V gene lost 3 bases and the J gene lost 0 bases, with 12 bases spanning the gap. The chain's CDR3 is CASSPGRQSSYNEQFF. The CDR3 coding sequence is TGTGCCAGCTCACCCGGGAGACAGAGCTCCTACAATGAGCAGTTCTTC.

This clone showed up just a few times. The J gene is TRBJ1-1, the V gene TRBV6-5; 9 bases map to TRBD1. The germline V gene encodes CDR1 MNHEY and CDR2 SVGAGI. The CDR3 covers 15 residues. The V and J ends lost 6 bases and 1 base, in that order; junction bases with no gene match: 6. CDR3 coding DNA: TGTGCCAGCAGGGGACAGGGAATGGGGAACACTGAAGCTTTCTTT. Its protein is CASRGQGMGNTEAFF.

V and J are TRBV11-2 and TRBJ2-5, with TRBD2 matching over 8 bases. Germline V gene sequence: CDR1 SGHAT, CDR2 FQNNGV. V dropped 6 bases and J dropped 1; count of bases not matched to a gene: 4. The CDR3 extends over 14 amino acids. This chain's CDR3 is CASSPTSGQETQYF. The CDR3 nucleotides are TGTGCCAGCAGTCCAACTAGCGGCCAAGAGACCCAGTACTTC.

The chain has TRBV7-9 and TRBJ2-7; TRBD2 matches 7 bases. CDR3 length: 16 residues. Germline CDR1 SEHNR, CDR2 FQNEAQ (reference sequence). V dropped 1 base and J dropped 5; count of bases not matched to a gene: 11. Written as DNA, the CDR3 is TGTGCCAGCAGCTTAGATACTTCGGGGGGATACCACGAGCAGTACTTC. Protein: CASSLDTSGGYHEQYF.

V gene TRBV5-1 combines with J gene TRBJ2-1; D uncertain. The CDR3 totals 15 residues. Germline V gene lookup returns CDR1 SGHRS and CDR2 YFSETQ. V shed 0 bases and J shed 8 bases, with 15 bases lying between them. The CDR3 sequence is CASSLEGSNRDEQFF. CDR3 in DNA: TGCGCCAGCAGCTTGGAAGGTTCCAACCGGGATGAGCAGTTCTTC.

The CDR3: CASSRTGTGGYGYTF. The DNA for the CDR3 is TGTGCCAGCTCACGGACCGGGACAGGGGGCTATGGCTACACCTTC. The V gene is TRBV18, the J gene TRBJ1-2; 11 bases are a match to TRBD1. In germline, CDR1 is KGHSH, CDR2 LQKENI. The J segment lost 4 bases and the V segment lost 4 bases, leaving 5 bases of the junction unmatched. The CDR3 spans 15 residues.

The chain links TRBV12-1 to TRBJ2-7; the table's TRBD2 call for D was not verified on the DNA. TRBV12-1 is a known pseudogene. This CDR3 is built from 13 residues. The CDR3 sequence is CASSHERRYEQYF. Here the CDR3 DNA reads TGTGCCAGCAGCCATGAGCGGAGATACGAGCAGTACTTC.

V gene TRBV4-2 combines with J gene TRBJ1-4; TRBD1 might be the D (6 bases). This CDR3 comprises 17 residues. Trimming pared 2 bases from V and 6 bases from J, leaving 19 bases between. The germline gives CDR1 LGHNA, CDR2 YNFKEQ. The CDR3 sequence is CASSQTAAGAGDEKLFF. The CDR3 coding sequence is TGTGCCAGCAGCCAAACCGCCGCAGGGGCTGGCGATGAAAAACTGTTTTTT.

This chain uses TRBV19 with TRBJ2-5; 10 bases line up with TRBD1. V trimming: 1 base; J trimming: 7 bases; junction bases outside the gene matches: 9. The CDR3 loop spans 16 amino acids. Germline V gives CDR1 LNHDA, CDR2 SQIVND (reference sequence). Here the CDR3 DNA reads TGTGCCAGTAGTATAGTATCGACAGGGGGCGAAGGGACCCAGTACTTC. As protein: CASSIVSTGGEGTQYF.

The gene calls are TRBV25-1 and TRBJ1-1, with 10 bases identical to TRBD1. The CDR3 is 15 residues long. The ends lost 3 bases at V and 4 bases at J; junction bases unmatched: 5. The germline V gene encodes CDR1 MGHDK and CDR2 SYGVNS. CDR3 amino acids: CASSDPGTGVTEAFF. CDR3 in DNA: TGTGCCAGCAGTGACCCCGGGACAGGGGTCACTGAAGCTTTCTTT.

The J gene is TRBJ1-4, the V gene TRBV16; no definite D call. CDR3 length: 15 amino acids. Germline V gene data show CDR1 as KGHSY and CDR2 as FQNENV. Between the trimmed V and J ends, which lost 0 bases and 4 bases, there was a span of 9 bases. In DNA, the CDR3 is TGTGCCAGCAGCCAATCCCCCACACGTAATGAAAAACTGTTTTTT. Translating gives CASSQSPTRNEKLFF.

The chain links TRBV25-1 to TRBJ2-7, with 9 nucleotides matching TRBD2. This CDR3 is 15 amino acids long. The germline gives CDR1 MGHDK, CDR2 SYGVNS. Trimming removed 5 bases from V and 2 bases from J; junction bases left unmatched: 7. CDR3 protein: CASSSTSGRTYEQYF. CDR3 DNA: TGTGCCAGCAGTTCGACTAGCGGCCGAACCTACGAGCAGTACTTC.

The V and J genes are TRBV5-8 and TRBJ2-3; D is unclear. Germline V gives CDR1 SGHTS, CDR2 YDEGEE. Trimming removed 6 bases from V and 5 bases from J, with 13 bases in between. This CDR3 has 13 amino acids. The DNA for the CDR3 is TGTGCCAGCACCTCTTGGGCCTTAGATACGCAGTATTTT. Translated, it gives CASTSWALDTQYF.

The CDR3 loop reads CASRSGNIQYF. The CDR3 DNA reads as TGTGCCAGCAGGTCCGGGAACATTCAGTACTTC. This rearrangement joins TRBV7-3 to TRBJ2-4, with D hard to call. This CDR3 has 11 residues. The V end lost 6 bases, the J end lost 7 bases, and 7 bases lay between the germline ends. The V gene's germline CDR1 is SGHTA and CDR2 FQGTGA.

Points on this clone: Other DNA sequences in this specimen translate into the identical CDR3. The rearrangement links TRBV7-3 to TRBJ2-5; 7 bases map to TRBD2. Germline V CDR1 and CDR2: SGHTA, FQGTGA. The CDR3 is 14 amino acids. V lost 5 bases and J lost 2; bases outside the gene matches: 5. The CDR3 spells CASSPTGLQETQYF. The CDR3 DNA reads TGTGCCAGCAGCCCGACGGGACTACAAGAGACCCAGTACTTC.

The chain has TRBV6-5 and TRBJ1-1, with 9 bases fitting TRBD1. The CDR3 has 14 residues. CDR1 and CDR2 from the germline V gene are MNHEY and SVGAGI. Trimming removed 6 bases from V and 1 base from J; junction bases left unmatched: 3. This CDR3 reads CASSGTGPNTEAFF. Written as DNA, the CDR3 is TGTGCCAGCAGCGGGACAGGGCCGAACACTGAAGCTTTCTTT.

This clone showed up just once. The genes are TRBV10-3 and TRBJ2-5, with TRBD2 matching over 10 bases. The trim removed 7 bases at V and 5 bases at J, leaving 7 bases unmatched. The CDR3 covers 14 residues. Germline V gene lookup returns CDR1 ENHRY and CDR2 SYGVKD. The CDR3 DNA reads TGTGCCATCAACCCCGGGACTAGCGATGAGACCCAGTACTTC. As protein: CAINPGTSDETQYF.

This CDR3 is CASSLGGGASNQPQHF. Written as DNA, the CDR3 is TGCGCCAGCAGCTTGGGAGGGGGTGCTAGCAATCAGCCCCAGCATTTT. The V call is TRBV5-1, the J call TRBJ1-5; possibly TRBD1 for D (6 bases). Between the trimmed V and J ends, which lost 0 bases and 0 bases, there was a span of 10 bases. Germline CDR1 SGHRS, CDR2 YFSETQ. CDR3 length: 16 amino acids.

The V call is TRBV28, the J call TRBJ2-3, with 8 bases that match TRBD1. This CDR3 is built from 14 residues. The V and J ends lost 7 bases and 5 bases, in that order; junction bases with no gene match: 8. Germline V gives CDR1 MDHEN, CDR2 SYDVKM. CDR3 in amino acids: CASIQGALGDTQYF. The DNA for the CDR3 is TGTGCCAGCATCCAGGGGGCTCTGGGAGATACGCAGTATTTT.

This clone was seen just once. The rearrangement links TRBV11-2 to TRBJ1-2; 7 nucleotides agree with TRBD1. Trimming removed 4 bases from V and 5 bases from J; junction bases left unmatched: 16. CDR3 length equals 17 residues. Germline CDR1 reads SGHAT; CDR2 reads FQNNGV. CDR3 residues: CASSSGQLGGTGYGYTF. CDR3 coding DNA: TGTGCCAGCAGCTCGGGACAGCTGGGGGGCACCGGGTATGGCTACACCTTC. The whole variable domain, filled in from reference TRBV11-2 and TRBJ1-2, reads EAGVAQSPRYKIIEKRQSVAFWCNPISGHATLYWYQQILGQGPKLLIQFQNNGVVDDSQLPKDRFSAERLKGVDSTLKIQPAKLEDSAVYLCASSSGQLGGTGYGYTFGSGTRLTVV.

This chain connects TRBV21-1 to TRBJ1-1. TRBV21-1 is labeled a pseudogene. This CDR3 is built from 15 residues. CDR3 coding DNA: TGTGCCAGCAGCAAAGAAACCCGGAGGAACACTGAAGCTTTCTTT. Translation: CASSKETRRNTEAFF.